The sequence of this T cell receptor beta chain was determined in a study of T cells in Graves' hyperthyroidism and ophthalmopathy. Study overall: At initial diagnosis, before any treatment had begun, peripheral blood was obtained. General study findings and limits: Classification by a 13 V-J model distinguished ophthalmopathy from stable hyperthyroidism.

The authors obtained PBMCs from 10 ml of fresh peripheral blood. This clonotype has at least ten counts. What it binds is not known. V was clipped by 3 bases and J by 5 bases, with 10 bases between them. The CDR3 extends over 12 amino acids. Per the germline V gene, CDR1 is SQVTM and CDR2 is ANQGSEA. The investigators amplified TCR beta CDR3 regions from RNA transcripts. The HTBI set primed first-round TCR CDR3 RT-PCR. TCRdb itself ran the multiplex PCR reads through MiXCR, one entry per CDR3 protein. The sample has 500,000 to 750,000 distinct CDR3 sequences, around 16% seen once. The TCR originated in a woman under 40 with Graves' hyperthyroidism. The chain combines TRBV29-1 with TRBJ2-5; D is perhaps TRBD2 (6 bases). Sequenced input: blood. The CDR3 coding sequence is TGCAGCGTTGATGGGGGGTTGGAGACCCAGTACTTC. This encodes CSVDGGLETQYF.